This is a list of T cell receptor beta chains from one sample in a study of early T cells in non-severe SARS-CoV-2 infection. TCRdb fed the 5' RACE reads into MiXCR, producing one record per CDR3 protein. The repertoire holds some 83,000 distinct CDR3 sequences, with roughly 10% as singletons. The sequencing used whole blood, collected at baseline. These receptors were collected from an adult who was a healthcare worker with PCR-confirmed SARS-CoV-2 infection or an uninfected control (not recorded which). Both conserved end residues are part of each CDR3.

j_call v_call cdr3_aa
TRBJ2-1 TRBV5-4 CASSFRRPPYNEQFF
TRBJ2-5 TRBV30 CAWSRQQETQYF
TRBJ1-6 TRBV4-2 CASRKAGQRAGSYNSPLHF
TRBJ1-1 TRBV20-1 CSAKDGYEAFF
TRBJ2-1 TRBV28 CASKAGRNEQFF
TRBJ2-7 TRBV20-1 CSARVLAGNEQYF
TRBJ2-7 TRBV12-1 CASSNLDGPYEQYF
TRBJ2-1 TRBV4-1 CASSQEGTMNEQFF
TRBJ2-5 TRBV7-8 CASSLVDREGVTQYF
TRBJ1-1 TRBV12-3/TRBV12-4 CASRPGMDRSTEAFF
TRBJ2-7 TRBV7-6 CASSLRTSGPYEQYF
TRBJ1-1 TRBV29-1 CSVSEMNTEAFF
TRBJ2-7 TRBV7-6 CASSFGTTGEQYF
TRBJ2-7 TRBV29-1 CSVEDRGGAYEQYF
TRBJ2-5 TRBV10-3 CAISPGTGEETQYF
TRBJ1-2 TRBV12-3/TRBV12-4 CASSLSTEGGRGYTF
TRBJ1-3 TRBV18 CASSPRSSGNTIYF
TRBJ2-2 TRBV11-2 CASSQIAGAGGELFF
TRBJ2-1 TRBV10-2 CASMLAGGLNEQFF
TRBJ2-5 TRBV5-5 CASIHVGQGQETQYF
TRBJ2-2 TRBV6-2/TRBV6-3 CASSYYRAANTGELFF
TRBJ1-1 TRBV5-6 CASSSLTATEAFF
TRBJ2-5 TRBV28 CASSPSPPPVGETQYF
TRBJ1-3 TRBV13 CASSLNRGPGNTIYF
TRBJ2-1 TRBV20-1 CSAGPPLAGVKNEQFF
TRBJ2-7 TRBV12-3/TRBV12-4 CASSLVGQGIDEQYF
TRBJ2-7 TRBV20-1 CSARETGNYEQYF
TRBJ2-4 TRBV28 CASRKGTSGRASNIQYF
TRBJ2-7 TRBV9 CASSVQGDFEQYF
TRBJ2-3 TRBV30 CAWKGADTQYF
TRBJ1-2 TRBV3-1 CASSQEVSGYYGYTF
TRBJ2-1 TRBV11-3 CASSLETGSGVLNEQFF
TRBJ2-1 TRBV10-1 CASSAALRGNNEQFF
TRBJ2-5 TRBV28 CASSFTSEETQYF
TRBJ2-3 TRBV18 CASSPWGTPDTDTQYF
TRBJ2-6 TRBV21-1 CASSSGTSGANVLTF
TRBJ1-2 TRBV3-1 CASSHGQYRYGYTF
TRBJ1-1 TRBV20-1 CSAGQGNTEAFF
TRBJ2-1 TRBV28 CASFSRSGSSYNEQFF
TRBJ2-3 TRBV7-9 CTSSLRAGGADTQYF